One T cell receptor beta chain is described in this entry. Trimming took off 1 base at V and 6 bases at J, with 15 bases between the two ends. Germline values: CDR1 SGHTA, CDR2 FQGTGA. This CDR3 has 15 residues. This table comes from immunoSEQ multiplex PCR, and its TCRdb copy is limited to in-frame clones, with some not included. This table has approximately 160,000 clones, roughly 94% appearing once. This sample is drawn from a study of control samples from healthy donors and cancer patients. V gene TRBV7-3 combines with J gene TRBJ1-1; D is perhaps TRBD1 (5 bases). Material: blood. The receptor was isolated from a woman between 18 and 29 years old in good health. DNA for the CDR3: TGTGCCAGCAGCTTAATCGGGGGACCGGGTGCTGAAGCTTTCTTT. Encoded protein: CASSLIGGPGAEAFF.